This T cell receptor (beta chain) was found in a study of OX40 agonist ivuxolimab in advanced cancers. Study at large: Patients were treated with intravenous ivuxolimab, dosed at 0.01 to 10 mg/kg and infused every 2 weeks. Findings of the study overall: The CD4+ and CD8+ T cells in the blood had expanded clonally by week 6 at 0.1 to 3.0 mg/kg.

Details on this clone: The target antigen is unknown.

Clones were sequenced by immunoSEQ multiplex PCR, and TCRdb holds only the in-frame ones, with some missing. The sample records roughly 80,000 clones, about 86% being singletons. V dropped 1 base and J dropped 5 bases, with 11 bases sitting between them. Germline assignment: CDR1 MDHEN and CDR2 SYDVKM. This CDR3 has 14 amino acids. Systemic immunosuppression or a history of autoimmune disease excluded patients. This receptor was taken from an adult with an advanced solid tumor such as melanoma, head and neck, liver or kidney cancer. The input for sequencing was CD4+ or CD8+ T cells sorted from blood, taken in a trial of the OX40 agonist ivuxolimab. The chain joins TRBV28 to TRBJ1-1, with D maybe TRBD1 (5 bases). The CDR3 sequence is CASSLYQGSTEAFF. The CDR3 DNA is TGTGCCAGCAGTTTATATCAGGGATCAACTGAAGCTTTCTTT.